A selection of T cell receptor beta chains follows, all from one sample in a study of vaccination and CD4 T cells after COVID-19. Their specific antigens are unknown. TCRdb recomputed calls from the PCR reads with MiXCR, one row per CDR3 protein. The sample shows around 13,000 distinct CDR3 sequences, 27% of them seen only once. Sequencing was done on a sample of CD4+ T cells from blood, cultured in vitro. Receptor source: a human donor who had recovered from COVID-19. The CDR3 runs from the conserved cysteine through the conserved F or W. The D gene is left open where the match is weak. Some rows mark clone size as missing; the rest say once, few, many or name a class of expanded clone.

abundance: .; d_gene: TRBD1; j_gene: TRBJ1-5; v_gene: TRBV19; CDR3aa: CASRERQGANQPQHF; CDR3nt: TGTGCCAGTCGTGAACGACAGGGGGCGAATCAGCCCCAGCATTTT
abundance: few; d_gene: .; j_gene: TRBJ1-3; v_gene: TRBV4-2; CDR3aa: CASTPSRGQGMLWGNTIYF; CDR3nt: TGTGCCAGCACCCCGAGTAGAGGGCAGGGGATGCTCTGGGGAAACACCATATATTTT
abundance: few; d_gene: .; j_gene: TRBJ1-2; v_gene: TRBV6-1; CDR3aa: CASRFTAVSNYGYTF; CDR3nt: TGTGCCAGCAGATTCACAGCCGTATCTAACTATGGCTACACCTTC
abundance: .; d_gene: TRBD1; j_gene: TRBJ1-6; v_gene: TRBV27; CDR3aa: CASSSSSGTGWTPLHF; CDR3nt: TGTGCCAGCAGTTCCTCTTCCGGGACAGGGTGGACACCCCTCCACTTT
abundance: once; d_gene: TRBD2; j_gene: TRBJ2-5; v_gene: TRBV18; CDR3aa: CASSSGLAVPRTPQETQYF; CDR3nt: TGTGCCAGCTCGTCAGGACTAGCGGTACCTCGCACACCCCAAGAGACCCAGTACTTC
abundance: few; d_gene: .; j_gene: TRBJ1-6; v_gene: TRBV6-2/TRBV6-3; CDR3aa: CASSGTAREKFSPLHF; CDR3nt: TGTGCCAGCAGCGGGACGGCCCGGGAGAAATTTTCACCCCTCCACTTT
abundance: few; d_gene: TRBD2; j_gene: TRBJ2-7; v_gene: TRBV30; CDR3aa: CAWSPAWERGGDEQYF; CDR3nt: TGTGCCTGGAGTCCGGCCTGGGAGCGGGGGGGTGACGAGCAGTACTTC
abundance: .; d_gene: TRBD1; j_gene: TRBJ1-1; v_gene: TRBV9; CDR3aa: CASSAMGQITEAFF; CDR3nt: TGTGCCAGCAGCGCAATGGGACAGATCACTGAAGCTTTCTTT
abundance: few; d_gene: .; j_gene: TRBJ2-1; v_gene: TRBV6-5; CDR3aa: CASSYVRGQLMGNEQFF; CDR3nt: TGTGCCAGCAGTTACGTTCGGGGACAACTAATGGGCAATGAGCAGTTCTTC
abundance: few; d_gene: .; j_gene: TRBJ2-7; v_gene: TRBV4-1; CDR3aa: CASSQWGRGGHEQYF; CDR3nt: TGCGCCAGCAGCCAATGGGGCCGGGGAGGTCACGAGCAGTACTTC
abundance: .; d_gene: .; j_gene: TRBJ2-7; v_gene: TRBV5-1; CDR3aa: CASRSGLGGYEQYF; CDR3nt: TGCGCCAGCAGATCCGGACTAGGGGGCTACGAGCAGTACTTC